This T cell receptor beta chain was observed in a study of blood T cell repertoires in COVID-19. About the research overall: The United States, Italy and Spain provided the acute and convalescent COVID-19 samples. Nucleic acid was either cDNA or gDNA, and it came from T cells, B-cell-depleted T cells, or PBMCs.

Authors' data handling: Amplification of reference gene primers provided the estimated nucleated cell counts. The repertoire was sequenced with immunoSEQ multiplex PCR; TCRdb's copy has only in-frame clones and lacks some. The DNA was the basis for D and trimming; V, J and clone size are from that table. The table includes about 170,000 clones, 83% detected once. The sample was peripheral blood. The TCR comes from an elderly woman with acute or convalescent COVID-19.

CDR3 residues: CASSTYRGTYEQYF. The DNA of the CDR3 is TGTGCCAGCAGCACGTACAGGGGCACCTACGAGCAGTACTTC. The chain combines TRBV7-2 with TRBJ2-7; 7 positions match TRBD1. The V and J ends lost 5 bases and 2 bases, in that order; junction bases with no gene match: 6. Germline V gives CDR1 SGHTA, CDR2 FQGNSA. The CDR3 contains 14 residues.